This T cell receptor beta chain was profiled in a study of regulatory T cells in long-lasting Graves disease. Study conclusions and caveats: Possibly, too few samples lowered accuracy.

Construction of TCR beta libraries relied on iRepertoire HTBI primers and on Arm-PCR targeting CDR3 regions. MiXCR, run by TCRdb on the multiplex PCR reads, gives a single entry per CDR3 protein. The repertoire holds 350,000 to 400,000 distinct CDR3 sequences, with about 16% as singletons. J lost 8 bases, V lost 2 bases, and 4 bases had no gene match. Germline loops: CDR1 MNHEY, CDR2 SVGAGI. The CDR3 totals 14 residues. This clonotype came up many times. Its target is not known. Time point defined: newly diagnosed GD, antithyroid drugs for less than 3 months. PBMC-derived RNA was used for the TCR library. Another study also made use of these data, one on T cells in Graves' hyperthyroidism and ophthalmopathy. That report adds: HTBI primers drove first-round RT-PCR of the TCR CDR3. Model-based prediction identified ophthalmopathy a median around 6.7 months prior to its onset.

The TCR sequence derives from a woman aged 18 to 35 with Graves disease. Material: peripheral blood mononuclear cells (PBMCs), obtained at new diagnosis, from a patient treated with antithyroid drugs. V usage is TRBV6-5 and J usage is TRBJ1-4, with 8 positions matching TRBD1. DNA for the CDR3: TGTGCCAGCAGTTACAGGGGACAGGTGGAAAAACTGTTTTTT. Translation: CASSYRGQVEKLFF.